The source of this T cell receptor beta chain is a study of T-cell reconstitution after alpha-beta-depleted transplantation in children. Whole-study results and caveats: When one year had passed after transplant, most T-cell counts and diversity came from newly produced T cells. It was surviving recipient T cells and thymic progenitors that gave some patients high TCRbeta diversity at day 60. Approximately two months post-transplant, alpha-beta T cells reportedly originated from several hundred expanded graft clones.

Unique molecular identifiers were incorporated during preparation of the TCRbeta library. TCRdb redid the calling of the PCR reads with MiXCR, one entry per CDR3 protein. The sample includes 500,000 to 650,000 distinct CDR3 sequences, over 10% of them seen just once. This clonotype showed up just a few times. The antigen remains undetermined. The V and J ends lost 5 bases and 12 bases respectively, with 16 bases between them. CDR1 is SEHNR, CDR2 FQNEAQ, per germline (reference sequence). The CDR3 is 12 residues long. Sequenced material: PBMCs, mostly from graft donor cells, taken 180 days after TCRalphabeta/CD19-depleted stem cell transplant. V and J are TRBV7-9 and TRBJ1-2, with D perhaps TRBD1 (5 bases). This receptor was identified in a female patient aged 2-15 years who had a stem cell transplant for aplastic anemia, so the T cells may come from the graft donor. CDR3 sequence reads: CASSLLGQADTF. The CDR3 DNA reads as TGTGCCAGCAGCCTCCTCGGACAAGCGGACACCTTC.